Listed below are T cell receptor beta chains from one sample, sequenced in a study of CD8+ T cells in alopecia areata. Profiled with immunoSEQ multiplex PCR; TCRdb holds only in-frame clones, not every one. The data contain about 100,000 clones, approximately 59% of them seen just once; the ten biggest clones take up 20% to 25%. Sequences were obtained from CD8+ T cells sorted from blood. All receptors come from a human donor in good health. Both conserved end residues are part of each CDR3. The D gene is left open where the match is weak. Where a row states a size, it is once, few, many or the class of an expanded clone; other rows omit it.

v_call	clone_size	d_call	j_call	cdr3_aa	cdr3_nt
TRBV9	.	TRBD1	TRBJ1-6	CASSALRDRGNNSPLHF	TGTGCCAGCAGCGCCCTCCGGGACAGGGGAAATAATTCACCCCTCCACTTT
TRBV5-1	once	TRBD1	TRBJ2-1	CASSLEGQGYNEQFF	TGCGCCAGCAGCTTGGAGGGACAGGGATACAATGAGCAGTTCTTC
TRBV7-9	.	.	TRBJ2-7	CASSLAGTGSYF	TGTGCCAGCAGCTTAGCGGGTACAGGGTCTTACTTC
TRBV6-5	few	TRBD2	TRBJ2-1	CASSYSRLANNEQFF	TGTGCCAGCAGTTACTCGAGACTAGCGAACAATGAGCAGTTCTTC
TRBV15	.	.	TRBJ1-1	CATSRVREMNTEAFF	TGTGCCACCAGCAGAGTCAGGGAAATGAACACTGAAGCTTTCTTT
TRBV13	.	.	TRBJ1-5	CASSLGWNQPQHF	TGTGCCAGCAGCCTCGGTTGGAATCAGCCCCAGCATTTT
TRBV29-1	.	TRBD1	TRBJ1-1	CSGTQNSPQGDTEAFF	TGCAGCGGTACACAAAACTCACCTCAGGGGGACACTGAAGCTTTCTTT
TRBV4-3	many	.	TRBJ2-1	CASSQDSLSSYNEQFF	TGCGCCAGCAGCCAAGATTCCTTATCCTCCTACAATGAGCAGTTCTTC
TRBV13	.	.	TRBJ1-1	CASSLNTRGEAFF	TGTGCCAGCAGCCTAAATACCCGGGGAGAAGCTTTCTTT
TRBV2	.	TRBD2	TRBJ2-1	CASSGLAGLNEQFF	TGTGCCAGCTCGGGACTAGCGGGACTCAATGAGCAGTTCTTC
TRBV9	.	TRBD1	TRBJ2-1	CASSSTGTGSDNEQFF	TGTGCCAGCAGCTCTACCGGGACAGGGAGTGACAATGAGCAGTTCTTC
TRBV28	few	.	TRBJ1-5	CASSNPQVYGNQPQHF	TGTGCCAGCAGTAACCCACAGGTTTATGGCAATCAGCCCCAGCATTTT
TRBV19	.	.	TRBJ1-1	CASSILAGPTEAFF	TGTGCCAGTAGTATATTGGCCGGGCCCACTGAAGCTTTCTTT
TRBV4-1	.	.	TRBJ2-2	CASSPFVGGGQGGELFF	TGCGCCAGCAGCCCTTTTGTAGGCGGGGGCCAGGGCGGGGAGCTGTTTTTT
TRBV19	.	.	TRBJ1-1	CASRATGTYTEAFF	TGTGCCAGTAGAGCAACAGGGACATACACTGAAGCTTTCTTT
TRBV19	.	TRBD2	TRBJ2-1	CASKGLAVYNEQFF	TGTGCCAGTAAGGGACTAGCGGTTTACAATGAGCAGTTCTTC
TRBV18	few	.	TRBJ1-3	CASSPLRGSGNTIYF	TGTGCCAGCTCACCACTTCGGGGCTCTGGAAACACCATATATTTT
TRBV27	.	.	TRBJ1-5	CASSPTGGQPQHF	TGTGCCAGCAGCCCGACAGGAGGTCAGCCCCAGCATTTT
TRBV5-1	.	.	TRBJ2-5	CASSLVAGIRETQYF	TGCGCCAGCAGCTTGGTGGCAGGTATTAGGGAGACCCAGTACTTC
TRBV13	.	.	TRBJ2-7	CASSLEARSSYEQYF	TGTGCCAGCAGCTTAGAGGCGAGGAGCTCCTACGAGCAGTACTTC
TRBV2	.	.	TRBJ1-5	CASSRGQPQHF	TGTGCCAGCAGCCGGGGTCAGCCCCAGCATTTT
TRBV19	.	.	TRBJ2-3	CASSIVLAGTDTQYF	TGTGCCAGTAGTATAGTCCTAGCTGGCACAGATACGCAGTATTTT
TRBV15	.	TRBD1	TRBJ1-1	CATSRDRRDRVSEAFF	TGTGCCACCAGCAGAGATAGGAGGGACAGGGTCTCTGAAGCTTTCTTT
TRBV27	.	.	TRBJ2-7	CASSLSFPAYPPYEQYF	TGTGCCAGCAGTTTATCTTTTCCGGCTTATCCCCCCTACGAGCAGTACTTC
TRBV15	few	TRBD1	TRBJ2-7	CATSKDRGPYEQYF	TGTGCCACCAGCAAAGACAGGGGGCCCTACGAGCAGTACTTC
TRBV28	few	.	TRBJ1-1	CASSFHLYGTEAFF	TGTGCCAGCAGTTTCCACCTGTATGGCACTGAAGCTTTCTTT
TRBV12-5	.	.	TRBJ2-7	CASGLGEGEQYF	TGTGCTAGTGGTTTGGGAGAGGGCGAGCAGTACTTC
TRBV7-9	few	TRBD1	TRBJ2-7	CASSLGATGTGLGEQYF	TGTGCCAGCAGCTTAGGGGCAACCGGGACAGGGCTCGGCGAGCAGTACTTC
TRBV27	.	.	TRBJ1-2	CASMGRGPFYGYTF	TGTGCCAGCATGGGAAGGGGCCCCTTCTATGGCTACACCTTC
TRBV27	.	.	TRBJ1-5	CASSPINSNQPQHF	TGTGCCAGCAGTCCGATCAACAGCAATCAGCCCCAGCATTTT